A selection of T cell receptor beta chains follows, all from one sample in a study of blood T cell repertoires in COVID-19. Repertoires were generated with immunoSEQ multiplex PCR, while TCRdb's copy carries only in-frame clones and drops some. The sample lists roughly 260,000 clones, 87% occurring once. Source material: PBMCs or T cells enriched from blood (not recorded which). These receptors were obtained from a woman between 25 and 40 years old with acute COVID-19. Each CDR3 is given with its conserved first and last residue. The D gene is left open where the match is weak. A row's size may be missing; if present it is once, few, many or a size class.

TRBJ2-5,.,TRBV3-1/TRBV3-2,.,CASSQDLIGQWAWETQYF,TGTGCCAGCAGCCAAGATCTTATAGGACAGTGGGCCTGGGAGACCCAGTACTTC
TRBJ2-1,.,TRBV11-3,.,CASSLMLSSYNEQFF,TGTGCCAGCAGCTTGATGTTGAGCTCCTACAATGAGCAGTTCTTC
TRBJ1-2,TRBD1,TRBV18,.,CASSPTQGARGYTF,TGTGCCAGCTCACCTACACAGGGGGCTCGTGGCTACACCTTC
TRBJ2-1,.,TRBV10-3,.,CATKRTVEEQFF,TGTGCCACGAAGAGGACAGTCGAGGAGCAGTTCTTC
TRBJ2-1,TRBD2,TRBV19,.,CASSVRSGSHEQFF,TGTGCCAGTAGTGTACGAAGCGGGAGCCATGAGCAGTTCTTC
TRBJ1-5,.,TRBV4-1,.,CASSQGFRDQPQHF,TGCGCCAGCAGCCAAGGGTTCAGGGATCAGCCCCAGCATTTT
TRBJ1-1,.,TRBV5-1,.,CASSWGRGDRNTEAFF,TGCGCCAGCAGCTGGGGGCGGGGGGACCGGAACACTGAAGCTTTCTTT
TRBJ2-2,.,TRBV15,once,CATSRGGGVGNTGELFF,TGTGCCACCAGCAGAGGTGGCGGGGTGGGGAACACCGGGGAGCTGTTTTTT
TRBJ2-5,.,TRBV19,.,CASSPPRQGSRTQYF,TGTGCCAGTAGTCCACCTCGTCAGGGCTCGCGGACCCAGTACTTC
TRBJ2-7,TRBD1,TRBV30,.,CARGQGPYEQYF,TGTGCCAGAGGACAGGGGCCCTACGAGCAGTACTTC
TRBJ2-3,.,TRBV27,.,CASSLSPLGEDTQYF,TGTGCCAGCAGTTTATCTCCGTTAGGGGAAGATACGCAGTATTTT
TRBJ1-6,.,TRBV7-9,.,CASSLGDRISPLHF,TGTGCCAGCAGCTTAGGAGACAGGATATCACCCCTCCACTTT
TRBJ2-7,TRBD2,TRBV6-5,once,CATRSLAGPSYEQYF,TGTGCCACCAGAAGCCTAGCGGGACCGAGCTACGAGCAGTACTTC
TRBJ1-5,TRBD1,TRBV6-1,.,CASSEQGAHQPQHF,TGTGCCAGCAGTGAACAGGGGGCTCATCAGCCCCAGCATTTT
TRBJ1-2,.,TRBV5-4,.,CASSLDGNYGYTF,TGTGCCAGCAGCTTGGACGGGAACTATGGCTACACCTTC
TRBJ1-4,.,TRBV18,.,CASSPTMNEKLFF,TGTGCCAGCTCACCTACAATGAATGAAAAACTGTTTTTT
TRBJ2-3,TRBD2,TRBV7-6,.,CASSPRRPHPPDSGRSNDTQYF,TGTGCCAGCAGCCCACGTCGACCCCACCCACCAGATAGCGGGAGGAGCAACGATACGCAGTATTTT
TRBJ1-4,.,TRBV29-1,.,CSAAPGLANEKLFF,TGCAGCGCCGCCCCCGGGTTAGCTAATGAAAAACTGTTTTTT
TRBJ2-2,.,TRBV6-5,.,CASSPRRANTGELFF,TGTGCCAGCAGTCCCCGTCGCGCGAACACCGGGGAGCTGTTTTTT
TRBJ2-6,.,TRBV7-9,.,CASSFGGGGGANVLTF,TGTGCCAGCAGCTTCGGAGGGGGCGGTGGGGCCAACGTCCTGACTTTC
TRBJ1-4,.,TRBV19,.,CASSTGQTTNEKLFF,TGTGCCAGTAGTACCGGACAGACAACTAATGAAAAACTGTTTTTT
TRBJ1-4,.,TRBV18,.,CASSSGGPTNEKLFF,TGTGCCAGCTCTTCCGGGGGGCCCACTAATGAAAAACTGTTTTTT
TRBJ1-5,.,TRBV28,.,CASSPPSRPHQPQHF,TGTGCCAGCAGTCCCCCATCCAGGCCACATCAGCCCCAGCATTTT